One T cell receptor (beta chain) is described in this entry. The antigen it binds to is not known. No base qualities exist here, and no much larger clone lies one base off it. This entry belongs to a study of identifying expanded T cells in peripheral blood (dated by TCRdb to about 2019). With respect to the entire study: Four technical replicates, made by sequencing separate aliquots from the same pool of genomic DNA, were compared pairwise. What the research found in general, with its limitations: Variance in clone template counts between approximately 2-week samples significantly increased with total template count across all healthy donors. Across all healthy-donor time intervals, the beta-binomial model significantly cut both the number of clones called differentially abundant and the false-positive rate. The authors expected that biological variance in healthy repertoires might rise further over much longer intervals, such as months to years. The binomial model flagged about 1.2 differentially abundant clones between technical replicates, compared with approximately 16 over around 2 weeks and 19 over approximately four weeks.

The immunoSEQ Assay, which relies on bias-controlled multiplex PCR amplification of genomic DNA, was used to profile TCRbeta CDR3 regions. Regarding the original processing steps: The absolute abundance of each unique TCRbeta CDR3 region was quantified after sequences were collapsed and filtered. Differential abundance was tested with two models: a binomial (Fisher-equivalent) model and a beta-binomial model that adds time-dependent variance fitted from healthy donors. Clones with fewer than 5 combined templates were excluded, and clones with Benjamini-Hochberg FDR below 0.01 were called differentially abundant. Using the form v = (b*log(k)+a)^2, the beta-binomial variance was modeled as a function of the total template count across the two samples. Drawn from immuneACCESS, this table holds only the in-frame rearrangements with V and J called that TCRdb kept. Clones are partly lost; checked studies trace under half to an unresolved V gene and leave the rest unexplained. V and J calls and clone size are copied from that table; D and trimming were computed from the DNA. In all, the sample holds more than 70,000 clones, and around 88% of those were seen once. Clones ranked in the top ten supply about 5.6% of the sample.

Counted from cysteine to phenylalanine, this CDR3 has 17 amino acids. Here the CDR3 DNA is all that survives: 51 bases in frame from base 1. V is cut by 3 bases and J by 2 bases, and the space between the germline ends is 17 bases. CDR1 is given as MGHRA and CDR2 as YSYEKL, both from the germline V gene. During the collection period, no immune events, such as infections, were documented for the healthy donors. To calibrate time-dependent variance in a beta-binomial model of T-cell clone differential abundance, blood repertoires from healthy donors were used as a training cohort. There were roughly ten healthy donors in the training cohort, of whom 3 were female and 7 were male. Donor ages ranged from about 25 to 64 years, with an average of approximately 43 years. Whole blood, obtained from a commercial supplier, was collected from each healthy donor at three time points spaced around 13 days apart. Genomic DNA was extracted from unsorted whole blood for immunosequencing.

Here the chain combines TRBV4-1 and TRBJ1-5; matching of 6 bases hints at TRBD1 as the D gene. This sequence originates from a person aged 18 to 70 in good health. What was sequenced was blood. The CDR3 protein: CASSHVQGGSGNQPQHF. The DNA sequence is given as TGCGCCAGCAGCCATGTACAGGGAGGTTCGGGCAATCAGCCCCAGCATTTT.